One sample yielded the 8 T cell receptor beta chains listed below, sequenced in a study of blood T cell repertoires in COVID-19. Produced via immunoSEQ multiplex PCR; TCRdb's table is partial and in-frame only. This repertoire shows more than 110,000 clones, about 79% found once; its top ten account for over 4%. The sequencing input was peripheral blood. All receptors come from a woman at least 80 years old with active or convalescent COVID-19.

The genes are TRBV19 and TRBJ1-2, with 8 bases fitting TRBD1. CDR3 size: 14 residues. Per germline, CDR1 LNHDA and CDR2 SQIVND (reference sequence). V lost 5 bases to trimming and J lost 5 bases; unmatched junction nucleotides: 7. CDR3 sequence reads: CASSPLDRGYGYTF. DNA for the CDR3: TGTGCCAGTAGTCCCCTAGACAGGGGTTATGGCTACACCTTC. The whole variable domain, filled in from reference TRBV19 and TRBJ1-2, reads DGGITQSPKYLFRKEGQNVTLSCEQNLNHDAMYWYRQDPGQGLRLIYYSQIVNDFQKGDIAEGYSVSREKKESFPLTVTSAQKNPTAFYLCASSPLDRGYGYTFGSGTRLTVV.

This chain connects TRBV30 to TRBJ2-7, with 7 bases matching TRBD1. The V gene's germline CDR1 is GTSNPN and CDR2 SVGIG (reference sequence). The CDR3 runs to 16 residues. The V segment lost 3 bases and the J segment 0 bases; nucleotides outside the gene matches: 11. DNA for the CDR3: TGTGCCTGGAGGAAAACAGGGGTCGGTCTCTCCTACGAGCAGTACTTC. Translating it yields CAWRKTGVGLSYEQYF. Together with reference TRBV30 and TRBJ2-7, the CDR3 gives the full variable domain: SQTIHQWPATLVQPVGSPLSLECTVEGTSNPNLYWYRQAAGRGLQLLFYSVGIGQISSEVPQNLSASRPQDRQFILSSKKLLLSDSGFYLCAWRKTGVGLSYEQYFGPGTRLTVT.

J is TRBJ1-2 and V is TRBV30; 10 bases map to TRBD1. Germline V gene lookup returns CDR1 GTSNPN and CDR2 SVGIG (reference sequence). V gave up 0 bases and J gave up 7 bases; unmatched junction bases: 8. The length of the CDR3 is 15 residues. CDR3 DNA: TGTGCCTGGAGTGTACTCCCGACAGGGGGCCTTGGCTACACCTTC. It translates to CAWSVLPTGGLGYTF.

This clone has ten or more counts. This chain connects TRBV18 to TRBJ1-5, with a possible D match to TRBD1 (6 bases). CDR1 is KGHSH and CDR2 is LQKENI in the germline V gene. Trimming took off 4 bases at V and 7 bases at J, with 11 bases between the two ends. The CDR3 consists of 13 residues. Written as DNA, the CDR3 is TGTGCCAGCTCACTGGGGGCTGGACAGCCCCAGCATTTT. This codes for CASSLGAGQPQHF. Variable domain in full (rest from reference TRBV18 and TRBJ1-5): NAGVMQNPRHLVRRRGQEARLRCSPMKGHSHVYWYRQLPEEGLKFMVYLQKENIIDESGMPKERFSAEFPKEGPSILRIQQVVRGDSAAYFCASSLGAGQPQHFGDGTRLSIL.

The V gene is TRBV27, the J gene TRBJ1-1; 10 positions match TRBD1. Trimming removed 5 bases from V and 0 bases from J; junction bases left unmatched: 6. This CDR3 region has 16 residues. Germline CDR1 MNHEY, CDR2 SMNVEV (reference sequence). In DNA, the CDR3 is TGTGCCAGCAGTCCAGGACAGGGGGTGGTGAACACTGAAGCTTTCTTT. Translated, it gives CASSPGQGVVNTEAFF.

This chain uses TRBV27 with TRBJ1-5; no clear D gene. The CDR3 length is 16 residues. Germline CDR1 reads MNHEY; CDR2 reads SMNVEV (reference sequence). Trimming removed 5 bases at V and 2 bases at J, with 16 bases between. CDR3 residues: CASSPLLPFGNQPQHF. The CDR3 DNA sequence: TGTGCCAGCAGTCCCCTCCTCCCTTTTGGCAATCAGCCCCAGCATTTT.

The chain links TRBV5-8 to TRBJ2-2, with unresolved D. The germline V gene has CDR1 SGHTS and CDR2 YDEGEE. The CDR3 is 18 amino acids. V was clipped by 1 base and J by 0 bases, with 16 bases between them. The chain's CDR3 is CASSLNAGYGANTGELFF. The CDR3 nucleotides are TGTGCCAGCAGCTTGAATGCTGGATATGGAGCGAACACCGGGGAGCTGTTTTTT.

The J gene is TRBJ2-5, the V gene TRBV11-2, with 10 positions matching TRBD2. CDR3 length: 14 amino acids. With 6 bases clipped from V and 5 bases from J, the junction kept 6 bases outside the gene matches. CDR1 SGHAT and CDR2 FQNNGV come from the germline V gene. The CDR3 sequence: CASSPSGGRETQYF. Written as DNA, the CDR3 is TGTGCCAGCAGTCCTAGCGGGGGCCGCGAGACCCAGTACTTC.